Detailed here is one T cell receptor (beta chain). It lacks a known antigen. No much larger clone is present one base from it, and per-base qualities are unavailable. The CDR3 regions of human TCRbeta chains were analyzed by immunosequencing. Under the source paper's analysis protocol: TCRs in the repertoires were compared against a reference library of SARS-CoV-2-specific TCRs that had been generated with the MIRA antigen-specificity platform. Breadth was defined as the fraction of unique TCRs that were SARS-CoV-2-associated, and depth was defined as the fraction of total T cells that were SARS-CoV-2-associated. Each spike-specific TCR was assigned to its reactive spike region and to a CD4 or CD8 class using the MIRA data. Log10-transformed breadth and depth values were compared by one-way ANOVA with Sidak's multiple comparisons tests. TCRdb re-hosts the immuneACCESS table, in-frame sequences only. Its copies lack some clones; in the studies checked, an unresolved V gene accounts for under half of them, and the cause for the rest is not known. The V and J calls and clone size come from that table; D and trimming were worked out from the DNA. The sample table contains about 120,000 clones; only one count was recorded for roughly 92% of them. Under 10% of the sample lies in the top ten.

The data are from a study of T cell responses to AZD1222 COVID-19 vaccine (dated by TCRdb to 2020 to 2023). General notes on the study: AZD1222 recipients whose second dose came at about 4 weeks and those whose second dose came at about 12 weeks were combined into one group, since spike-specific TCR depth and breadth did not differ between the two schedules. A total of approximately 250 trial participants underwent TCR sequencing, of whom roughly 210 had received two doses of AZD1222 and roughly 26 had received two doses of the MenACWY control vaccine. Enrollment into the trials was organized by age into subgroups of 18-55, 56-69 and 70-plus years, and those subgroups contained roughly 150, 30 and 60 TCR-sequenced participants, respectively.

Compared with germline, V lacks 6 bases and J lacks 6 bases; bases without a gene match: 8. Reading the germline V gene gives CDR1 MNHEY and CDR2 SVGAGI. The CDR3 contains 14 residues, cysteine and phenylalanine counted. Just the 42-base CDR3 DNA is kept, in frame starting at base 1. In the paper's terms, the time point label means: baseline before first vaccination. Vaccinee samples were obtained from the UK trials COV001 and COV002, which included a single-blind randomized controlled phase 2/3 trial of AZD1222 (ChAdOx1 nCoV-19) in healthy adults. Trial participant PBMC samples were collected at day 0 and day 28 after the second dose for TCRbeta chain sequencing. Points the paper makes about the study in general: Because no day 14 peak-response samples were available, repertoires were characterized only after the peak T cell response. The vaccine-associated CD4 TCRs covered the entire spike protein, and the dominant responses fell in regions 160-218 and 743-854. In the small 56-69-year group, the increase in depth fell short of significance, most likely because of low power. Epitopes outside the regions mutated in the B.1.351 and B.1.1.7 variants were reportedly recognized by nearly half of the unique spike-specific TCRs. Conclusions about previously exposed vaccinees are limited, since just a handful of AZD1222 recipients were seropositive for SARS-CoV-2 at baseline. Participants were mostly white British and included more females than males, and it was suggested by the authors that clonal diversity may have been underestimated. After two AZD1222 doses, both the breadth and the depth of spike-specific TCRs were significantly higher than at day 0 and than in MenACWY recipients.

The chain couples TRBV6-5 to TRBJ1-3, with 7 bases aligning to TRBD1. The source of this sequence is an adult in good health. Specimen: peripheral blood, collected on day 0 of AZD1222 vaccination. The CDR3 loop reads CASRGRDSLNTIYF. The DNA is TGTGCCAGCAGGGGCCGGGACAGCCTAAACACCATATATTTT.